Described below is a single TCR beta chain sequence and its context. The sample originates from a study of blood T cell repertoires in COVID-19. Whole-study context: Some COVID-19 samples were acute and others convalescent; all came from the United States, Italy and Spain. PBMCs, B-cell-depleted T cells, or T cells provided the cDNA or gDNA that made up the material.

The authors' processing: Scientists estimated how many nucleated cells there were by amplifying reference gene primers. Sequencing was performed with immunoSEQ multiplex PCR; in TCRdb, only in-frame clones are kept and a portion is missing. V, J and clone size are those of that table, while D and trimming were read from the DNA. The sample holds fewer than 250,000 clones, roughly 80% seen once. Trimming removed 1 base at V and 8 bases at J, with 11 bases between. The CDR3 spans 14 residues. Germline V gene lookup returns CDR1 LGHDT and CDR2 YNNKEL (reference sequence). The chain has TRBV3-1 (or the pseudogene TRBV3-2) and TRBJ2-2; D gene ambiguous. This clonotype was obtained from a woman aged 45-60 years with acute or convalescent COVID-19. Source material: peripheral blood. The CDR3 loop is CASSQVGTRGELFF. CDR3 in DNA: TGTGCCAGCAGCCAAGTGGGCACCCGAGGGGAGCTGTTTTTT.